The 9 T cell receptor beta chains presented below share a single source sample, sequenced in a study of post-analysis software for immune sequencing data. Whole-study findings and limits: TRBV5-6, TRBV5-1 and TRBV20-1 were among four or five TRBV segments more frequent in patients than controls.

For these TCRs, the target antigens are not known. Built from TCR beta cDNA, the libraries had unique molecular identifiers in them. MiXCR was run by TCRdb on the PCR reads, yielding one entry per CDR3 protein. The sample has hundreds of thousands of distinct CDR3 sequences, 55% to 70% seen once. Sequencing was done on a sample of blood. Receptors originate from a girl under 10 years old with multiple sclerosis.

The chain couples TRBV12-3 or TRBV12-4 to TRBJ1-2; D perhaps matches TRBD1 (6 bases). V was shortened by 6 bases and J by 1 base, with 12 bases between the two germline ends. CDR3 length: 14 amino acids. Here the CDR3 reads CASSGRTDNYGYTF. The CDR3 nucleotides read TGTGCCAGCAGCGGAAGGACAGATAACTATGGCTACACCTTC.

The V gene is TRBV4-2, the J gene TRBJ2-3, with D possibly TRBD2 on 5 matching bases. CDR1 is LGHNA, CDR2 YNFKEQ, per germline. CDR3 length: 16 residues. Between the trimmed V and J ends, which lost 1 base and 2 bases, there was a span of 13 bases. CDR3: CASSQVTLRVTDTQYF. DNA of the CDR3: TGTGCCAGCAGCCAAGTTACTCTGCGGGTCACAGATACGCAGTATTTT.

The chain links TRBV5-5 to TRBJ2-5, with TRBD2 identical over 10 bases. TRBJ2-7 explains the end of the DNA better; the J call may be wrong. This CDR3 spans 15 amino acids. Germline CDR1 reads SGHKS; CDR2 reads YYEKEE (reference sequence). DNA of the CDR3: TGTGCCAGCAGCTCCATACTAGCGGGAACATCCGAGCAGTACTTC. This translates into CASSSILAGTSEQYF.

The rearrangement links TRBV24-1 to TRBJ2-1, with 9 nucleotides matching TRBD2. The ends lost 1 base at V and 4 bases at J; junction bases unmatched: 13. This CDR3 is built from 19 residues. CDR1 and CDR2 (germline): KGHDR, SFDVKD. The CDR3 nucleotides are TGTGCCACCAGTGATTTAAAAGCGGGGGGTTCTAGCGGGTACAATGAGCAGTTCTTC. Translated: CATSDLKAGGSSGYNEQFF.

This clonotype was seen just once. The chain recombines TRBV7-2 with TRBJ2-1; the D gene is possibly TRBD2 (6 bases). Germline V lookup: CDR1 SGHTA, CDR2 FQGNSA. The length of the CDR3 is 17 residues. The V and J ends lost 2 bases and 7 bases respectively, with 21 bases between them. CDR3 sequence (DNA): TGTGCCAGCAGCTTATTTAGATTACGGGGGAAAGGGAATGAGCAGTTCTTC. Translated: CASSLFRLRGKGNEQFF. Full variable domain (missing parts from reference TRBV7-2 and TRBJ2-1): GAGVSQSPSNKVTEKGKDVELRCDPISGHTALYWYRQSLGQGLEFLIYFQGNSAPDKSGLPSDRFSAERTGGSVSTLTIQRTQQEDSAVYLCASSLFRLRGKGNEQFFGPGTRLTVL.

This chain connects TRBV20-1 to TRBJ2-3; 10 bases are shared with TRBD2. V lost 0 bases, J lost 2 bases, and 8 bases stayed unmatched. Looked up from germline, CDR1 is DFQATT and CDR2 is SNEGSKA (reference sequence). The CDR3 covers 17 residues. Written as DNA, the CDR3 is TGCAGTGCTAGAGACGCCGCTAGCGGGGGTTTCACAGATACGCAGTATTTT. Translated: CSARDAASGGFTDTQYF.

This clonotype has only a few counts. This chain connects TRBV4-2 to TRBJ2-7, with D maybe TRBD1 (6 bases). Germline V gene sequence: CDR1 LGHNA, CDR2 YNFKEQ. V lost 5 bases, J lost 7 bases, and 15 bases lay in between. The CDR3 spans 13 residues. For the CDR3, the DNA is TGTGCCAGCAGCTCCCACAGGGAATGGGAGCAGTACTTC. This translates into CASSSHREWEQYF.

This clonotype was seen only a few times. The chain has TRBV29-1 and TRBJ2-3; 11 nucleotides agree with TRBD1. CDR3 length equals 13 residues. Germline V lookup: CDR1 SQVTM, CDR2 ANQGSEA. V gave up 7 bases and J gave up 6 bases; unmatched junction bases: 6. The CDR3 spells CSAPGQGVDTQYF. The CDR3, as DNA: TGCAGCGCTCCGGGACAGGGGGTGGATACGCAGTATTTT.

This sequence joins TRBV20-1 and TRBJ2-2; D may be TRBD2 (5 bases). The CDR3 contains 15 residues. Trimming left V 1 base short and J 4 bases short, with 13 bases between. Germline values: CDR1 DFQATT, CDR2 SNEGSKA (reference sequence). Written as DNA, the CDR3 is TGCAGTGCTAGAGCGACTACCCCGGGCACCGGGGAGCTGTTTTTT. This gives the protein CSARATTPGTGELFF.